A selection of T cell receptor beta chains follows, all from one sample in a study of cytomegalovirus exposure and HLA in healthy donors. Repertoires were generated with immunoSEQ multiplex PCR, while TCRdb's copy carries only in-frame clones and drops some. The repertoire holds 100,000 to 150,000 clones, with about 79% as singletons. Specimen: PBMCs. Receptors were obtained from a man aged 50 to 60 in good health and CMV-seronegative. CDR3s include the opening cysteine and the closing phenylalanine or tryptophan. Fields, in order: CDR3 length, D gene, V gene, J gene, clone size, CDR3 protein, CDR3 DNA. A D gene is named only where the DNA matches it firmly. Size is stated for part of the rows, as once, few or many counts, or as a class when the clone is expanded.

len: 18; d_gene: -; v_gene: TRBV9; j_gene: TRBJ2-3; abundance: few; CDR3aa: CASNSRGGGQTGTDTQYF; CDR3nt: TGTGCCAGCAACTCCAGAGGGGGGGGGCAGACTGGCACAGATACGCAGTATTTT
len: 16; d_gene: TRBD1; v_gene: TRBV5-8; j_gene: TRBJ2-1; abundance: once; CDR3aa: CASSLAGQVLGYEQFF; CDR3nt: TGTGCCAGCAGCTTGGCGGGACAGGTTCTTGGGTATGAGCAGTTCTTC
len: 17; d_gene: TRBD1; v_gene: TRBV5-8; j_gene: TRBJ1-5; abundance: -; CDR3aa: CASSPGQGAYSNQPQHF; CDR3nt: TGTGCCAGCAGCCCGGGACAGGGGGCCTATAGCAATCAGCCCCAGCATTTT
len: 14; d_gene: -; v_gene: TRBV5-4; j_gene: TRBJ2-1; abundance: -; CDR3aa: CASSWGPGPNEQFF; CDR3nt: TGTGCCAGCAGCTGGGGGCCGGGGCCCAATGAGCAGTTCTTC
len: 14; d_gene: -; v_gene: TRBV6-5; j_gene: TRBJ1-5; abundance: once; CDR3aa: CASSPVQGDQPQHF; CDR3nt: TGTGCCAGCAGCCCCGTCCAGGGTGATCAGCCCCAGCATTTT
len: 12; d_gene: TRBD1; v_gene: TRBV6-1; j_gene: TRBJ2-7; abundance: -; CDR3aa: CASKGGYYEQYF; CDR3nt: TGTGCCAGCAAAGGGGGCTACTACGAGCAGTACTTC
len: 14; d_gene: -; v_gene: TRBV6-5; j_gene: TRBJ2-5; abundance: -; CDR3aa: CASSYPAGYGTQYF; CDR3nt: TGTGCCAGCAGTTATCCCGCTGGTTACGGGACCCAGTACTTC
len: 12; d_gene: -; v_gene: TRBV5-6; j_gene: TRBJ2-7; abundance: -; CDR3aa: CASSAGAYEQYF; CDR3nt: TGTGCCAGCAGCGCAGGGGCCTACGAGCAGTACTTC
len: 13; d_gene: -; v_gene: TRBV29-1; j_gene: TRBJ1-1; abundance: once; CDR3aa: CSVEGVLGTEAFF; CDR3nt: TGCAGCGTGGAAGGCGTACTAGGCACTGAAGCTTTCTTT
len: 16; d_gene: TRBD1; v_gene: TRBV6-1; j_gene: TRBJ1-5; abundance: -; CDR3aa: CASSGQGLGLNQPQHF; CDR3nt: TGTGCCAGCAGTGGACAGGGTTTGGGCCTAAATCAGCCCCAGCATTTT
len: 14; d_gene: TRBD1; v_gene: TRBV9; j_gene: TRBJ2-7; abundance: -; CDR3aa: CASSVRTGSAKQYF; CDR3nt: TGTGCCAGCAGCGTACGGACAGGTTCTGCGAAGCAGTACTTC
len: 13; d_gene: -; v_gene: TRBV29-1; j_gene: TRBJ1-2; abundance: -; CDR3aa: CSVLMGGSSGYTF; CDR3nt: TGCAGCGTCCTGATGGGGGGTTCGAGTGGCTACACCTTC
len: 13; d_gene: -; v_gene: TRBV19; j_gene: TRBJ1-1; abundance: -; CDR3aa: CASSMGTHTEAFF; CDR3nt: TGTGCCAGTAGTATGGGCACGCACACTGAAGCTTTCTTT
len: 14; d_gene: -; v_gene: TRBV19; j_gene: TRBJ2-7; abundance: -; CDR3aa: CASSIGWETYEQYF; CDR3nt: TGTGCCAGTAGTATCGGGTGGGAGACGTACGAGCAGTACTTC
len: 15; d_gene: TRBD2; v_gene: TRBV2; j_gene: TRBJ2-2; abundance: once; CDR3aa: CASSGTSGNTGELFF; CDR3nt: TGTGCCAGCAGTGGGACTAGCGGGAACACCGGGGAGCTGTTTTTT
len: 16; d_gene: -; v_gene: TRBV5-4; j_gene: TRBJ1-1; abundance: -; CDR3aa: CASSFGIGGAPTEAFF; CDR3nt: TGTGCCAGCAGCTTTGGGATCGGGGGGGCGCCCACTGAAGCTTTCTTT
len: 15; d_gene: -; v_gene: TRBV27; j_gene: TRBJ1-5; abundance: -; CDR3aa: CASSYTGNSNQPQHF; CDR3nt: TGTGCCAGCAGTTATACAGGAAATAGCAATCAGCCCCAGCATTTT
len: 16; d_gene: TRBD1; v_gene: TRBV5-1; j_gene: TRBJ2-1; abundance: -; CDR3aa: CASSGETGIRPNEQFF; CDR3nt: TGCGCCAGCAGCGGCGAGACAGGGATTAGGCCAAATGAGCAGTTCTTC
len: 14; d_gene: TRBD1; v_gene: TRBV5-4; j_gene: TRBJ2-7; abundance: -; CDR3aa: CASSSGDSSYEQYF; CDR3nt: TGTGCCAGCAGCTCAGGGGACAGTTCCTACGAGCAGTACTTC
len: 11; d_gene: -; v_gene: TRBV19; j_gene: TRBJ2-4; abundance: -; CDR3aa: CASSGSYVQYF; CDR3nt: TGTGCCAGTAGTGGCAGTTATGTTCAGTACTTC
len: 13; d_gene: -; v_gene: TRBV2; j_gene: TRBJ1-6; abundance: -; CDR3aa: CASSIRVYSPLHF; CDR3nt: TGTGCCAGCAGTATCAGGGTGTATTCCCCCCTCCACTTT
len: 15; d_gene: -; v_gene: TRBV25-1; j_gene: TRBJ1-2; abundance: -; CDR3aa: CASSSGPFLGYGYTF; CDR3nt: TGTGCCAGCAGTTCAGGGCCCTTTCTGGGCTATGGCTACACCTTC
len: 15; d_gene: -; v_gene: TRBV19; j_gene: TRBJ1-5; abundance: few; CDR3aa: CASSPLQGFNQPQHF; CDR3nt: TGTGCCAGTAGTCCCCTGCAGGGATTCAATCAGCCCCAGCATTTT
len: 16; d_gene: -; v_gene: TRBV7-9; j_gene: TRBJ1-1; abundance: -; CDR3aa: CASSLALAGSNTEAFF; CDR3nt: TGTGCCAGCAGCTTAGCTCTGGCGGGATCGAACACTGAAGCTTTCTTT
len: 16; d_gene: TRBD2; v_gene: TRBV7-3; j_gene: TRBJ2-1; abundance: -; CDR3aa: CASSPLASGNYNEQFF; CDR3nt: TGTGCCAGCAGCCCCCTAGCTAGCGGGAACTACAATGAGCAGTTCTTC
len: 14; d_gene: -; v_gene: TRBV27; j_gene: TRBJ1-4; abundance: -; CDR3aa: CASRPGQANEKLFF; CDR3nt: TGTGCCAGCCGTCCGGGACAAGCAAATGAAAAACTGTTTTTT
len: 15; d_gene: TRBD2; v_gene: TRBV5-1; j_gene: TRBJ2-5; abundance: -; CDR3aa: CASSDLTSGGETQYF; CDR3nt: TGCGCCAGCAGCGATTTGACTAGCGGGGGTGAGACCCAGTACTTC
len: 18; d_gene: TRBD1; v_gene: TRBV5-6; j_gene: TRBJ1-1; abundance: once; CDR3aa: CASSPGETGGFVNTEAFF; CDR3nt: TGTGCCAGCAGTCCCGGAGAGACAGGGGGATTCGTGAACACTGAAGCTTTCTTT
len: 13; d_gene: -; v_gene: TRBV4-1; j_gene: TRBJ1-1; abundance: few; CDR3aa: CASSQDRVYEAFF; CDR3nt: TGCGCCAGCAGCCAAGATCGAGTTTATGAAGCTTTCTTT
len: 14; d_gene: -; v_gene: TRBV7-9; j_gene: TRBJ1-1; abundance: -; CDR3aa: CASSFNIRNTEAFF; CDR3nt: TGTGCCAGCAGCTTTAACATCCGTAACACTGAAGCTTTCTTT
len: 8; d_gene: -; v_gene: TRBV30; j_gene: TRBJ2-7; abundance: -; CDR3aa: CAFNEQYF; CDR3nt: TGTGCCTTCAACGAGCAGTACTTC
len: 15; d_gene: TRBD1; v_gene: TRBV18; j_gene: TRBJ1-5; abundance: -; CDR3aa: CASSPETGGNQPQHF; CDR3nt: TGTGCCAGCTCACCCGAGACAGGGGGCAATCAGCCCCAGCATTTT
len: 14; d_gene: TRBD1; v_gene: TRBV29-1; j_gene: TRBJ2-7; abundance: -; CDR3aa: CSVVRDRLTYEQYF; CDR3nt: TGCAGCGTTGTAAGGGACAGACTTACCTACGAGCAGTACTTC
len: 13; d_gene: TRBD2; v_gene: TRBV2; j_gene: TRBJ2-5; abundance: -; CDR3aa: CASSRTSGGTQYF; CDR3nt: TGTGCCAGCAGCAGGACTAGCGGGGGGACCCAGTACTTC
len: 13; d_gene: -; v_gene: TRBV2; j_gene: TRBJ2-7; abundance: -; CDR3aa: CASSGQAPYEQYF; CDR3nt: TGTGCCAGCAGTGGACAGGCCCCCTACGAGCAGTACTTC
len: 15; d_gene: TRBD2; v_gene: TRBV27; j_gene: TRBJ2-1; abundance: -; CDR3aa: CASSPRLAGDNEQFF; CDR3nt: TGTGCCAGCAGTCCTAGACTAGCGGGGGACAATGAGCAGTTCTTC
len: 16; d_gene: TRBD2; v_gene: TRBV5-4; j_gene: TRBJ2-7; abundance: -; CDR3aa: CASSLASGGPVFEQYF; CDR3nt: TGTGCCAGCAGCTTGGCAAGCGGGGGGCCCGTTTTCGAGCAGTACTTC